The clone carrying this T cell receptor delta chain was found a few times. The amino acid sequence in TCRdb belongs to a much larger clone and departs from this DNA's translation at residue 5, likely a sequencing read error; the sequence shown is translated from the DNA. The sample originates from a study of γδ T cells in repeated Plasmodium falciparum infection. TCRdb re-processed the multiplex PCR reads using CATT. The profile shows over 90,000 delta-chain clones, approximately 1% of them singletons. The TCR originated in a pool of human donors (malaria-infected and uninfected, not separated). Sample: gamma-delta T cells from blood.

The CDR3 region has the DNA TGTGCCTGTGACAAGTCCTTGTCTTACCCCGAGGGTGGTGAACTCATCTTT. Amino acids: CACDKSLSYPEGGELIF. The rearrangement joins TRDV2 to TRDJ1; D is ambiguous. Germline matching of the DNA provided the J gene here, since TCRdb leaves it blank. Trimming removed 2 bases at V and 9 bases at J, with 27 bases between. The CDR3 has 17 amino acids. CDR1 and CDR2 from the germline V gene are GEAIGNYY and EKD.